This is a list of T cell receptor beta chains from one sample in a study of shared clonotypes between healthy human individuals. Repertoires were generated with immunoSEQ multiplex PCR, while TCRdb's copy carries only in-frame clones and drops some. There are under 1,900,000 clones in the sample; 98% occur only once, and 0.36% lies in the top ten. Sequences were obtained from naive CD4+ T cells sorted from blood. These receptors were taken from a man aged 25-40 years in good health. CDR3s include the opening cysteine and the closing phenylalanine or tryptophan. Each record gives: D gene, clone size, V gene, J gene, CDR3 protein, CDR3 DNA. D genes are given only for firm matches. The size of a clone is reported for some rows only, either as once, few or many, or as a class for expanded clones.

D: -
size: once
V: TRBV25-1
J: TRBJ1-1
CDR3: CASSESGSTGTEAFF
DNA: TGTGCCAGCAGTGAATCAGGCTCTACGGGCACTGAAGCTTTCTTT

D: -
size: -
V: TRBV10-2
J: TRBJ1-1
CDR3: CASSEAPLGQGNTEAFF
DNA: TGCGCCAGCAGTGAGGCCCCCCTGGGGCAGGGGAACACTGAAGCTTTCTTT

D: TRBD2
size: -
V: TRBV18
J: TRBJ2-7
CDR3: CASSPGLAVGLASYEQYF
DNA: TGTGCCAGCTCACCGGGACTAGCGGTTGGTCTAGCCTCCTACGAGCAGTACTTC

D: -
size: -
V: TRBV30
J: TRBJ2-7
CDR3: CAWSPRSYEQYF
DNA: TGTGCCTGGAGCCCAAGGAGCTACGAGCAGTACTTC

D: -
size: -
V: TRBV30
J: TRBJ1-5
CDR3: CAWSDSATIQPQHF
DNA: TGTGCCTGGAGCGACAGCGCCACTATCCAGCCCCAGCATTTT

D: -
size: -
V: TRBV6-1
J: TRBJ2-4
CDR3: CASSEQGNIQYF
DNA: TGTGCCAGCAGTGAACAGGGGAACATTCAGTACTTC

D: TRBD2
size: -
V: TRBV5-1
J: TRBJ2-2
CDR3: CASSLSLAGGTSTGELFF
DNA: TGCGCCAGCAGCTTATCTCTAGCGGGAGGGACTAGCACCGGGGAGCTGTTTTTT

D: -
size: -
V: TRBV14
J: TRBJ2-3
CDR3: CASSQVSGLSTDTQYF
DNA: TGTGCCAGCAGCCAGGTTTCCGGTCTTAGCACAGATACGCAGTATTTT

D: -
size: -
V: TRBV29-1
J: TRBJ2-7
CDR3: CSAGNGRHGEQYF
DNA: TGCAGCGCTGGTAACGGACGGCACGGCGAGCAGTACTTC

D: TRBD1
size: -
V: TRBV25-1
J: TRBJ2-7
CDR3: CASSGTGTGGMQYF
DNA: TGTGCCAGCAGTGGCACCGGGACAGGGGGTATGCAGTACTTC

D: -
size: -
V: TRBV2
J: TRBJ2-3
CDR3: CASTGGLTDTQYF
DNA: TGTGCCAGCACCGGAGGGCTCACAGATACGCAGTATTTT

D: -
size: -
V: TRBV11-2
J: TRBJ1-2
CDR3: CASRAEGVLWGYTF
DNA: TGTGCCAGCAGGGCGGAGGGGGTCCTTTGGGGCTACACCTTC

D: TRBD1
size: -
V: TRBV5-1
J: TRBJ2-3
CDR3: CASTMGTGGPDTQYF
DNA: TGCGCCAGCACTATGGGGACAGGGGGCCCAGATACGCAGTATTTT

D: TRBD2
size: -
V: TRBV5-1
J: TRBJ2-5
CDR3: CASSLAGAGVETQYF
DNA: TGCGCCAGCAGCTTGGCCGGGGCGGGAGTAGAGACCCAGTACTTC

D: -
size: -
V: TRBV4-2
J: TRBJ2-7
CDR3: CASSQEMGQGLYEQYF
DNA: TGTGCCAGCAGCCAAGAGATGGGGCAGGGTCTCTACGAGCAGTACTTC

D: -
size: once
V: TRBV28
J: TRBJ2-7
CDR3: CASSSPSQGSYEQYF
DNA: TGTGCCAGCAGTTCCCCGAGTCAGGGGAGTTACGAGCAGTACTTC

D: TRBD1
size: -
V: TRBV28
J: TRBJ1-2
CDR3: CASNLLLGTVLGYTF
DNA: TGTGCCAGCAACCTCTTACTGGGGACAGTACTTGGCTACACCTTC

D: -
size: -
V: TRBV5-5
J: TRBJ1-1
CDR3: CASSLAPGAAQAAFF
DNA: TGTGCCAGCAGCTTGGCCCCAGGGGCAGCACAAGCGGCTTTCTTT

D: TRBD2
size: -
V: TRBV30
J: TRBJ2-1
CDR3: CAWNLGLLAGVLGEQFF
DNA: TGTGCCTGGAATCTTGGTTTGCTAGCGGGAGTTTTGGGTGAGCAGTTCTTC

D: -
size: -
V: TRBV5-1
J: TRBJ2-3
CDR3: CASSFFGGTDTQYF
DNA: TGCGCCAGCAGCTTTTTTGGGGGGACAGATACGCAGTATTTT

D: TRBD1
size: -
V: TRBV11-3
J: TRBJ2-1
CDR3: CASSPGQGTDNEQFF
DNA: TGTGCCAGCAGCCCGGGACAGGGCACCGACAATGAGCAGTTCTTC

D: -
size: once
V: TRBV6-1
J: TRBJ2-7
CDR3: CASSRDLSYEQYF
DNA: TGTGCCAGCAGCCGGGACTTATCCTACGAGCAGTACTTC

D: -
size: -
V: TRBV28
J: TRBJ2-6
CDR3: CASSRDGANVLTF
DNA: TGTGCCAGCAGTCGGGATGGGGCCAACGTCCTGACTTTC

D: -
size: -
V: TRBV28
J: TRBJ1-4
CDR3: CASTPLPVREKLFF
DNA: TGTGCCAGCACCCCGCTCCCGGTTCGGGAAAAACTGTTTTTT

D: -
size: -
V: TRBV5-1
J: TRBJ1-2
CDR3: CASSLEATDYGYTF
DNA: TGCGCCAGCAGCTTGGAGGCCACCGACTATGGCTACACCTTC

D: -
size: -
V: TRBV7-9
J: TRBJ2-3
CDR3: CASRIPGTSTSAASNTQYF
DNA: TGTGCCAGCAGGATTCCCGGGACTTCAACCAGCGCAGCCTCGAATACGCAGTATTTT

D: TRBD1
size: -
V: TRBV10-3
J: TRBJ1-2
CDR3: CAIRGLDRGHGYTF
DNA: TGTGCCATCAGAGGGTTGGACAGGGGGCACGGCTACACCTTC

D: TRBD1
size: -
V: TRBV27
J: TRBJ1-2
CDR3: CASSLRAGGYYGYTF
DNA: TGTGCCAGCAGTTTACGGGCAGGGGGGTACTATGGCTACACCTTC

D: -
size: -
V: TRBV14
J: TRBJ1-4
CDR3: CASSQAIHTEMNEKLFF
DNA: TGTGCCAGCAGCCAAGCCATCCACACCGAGATGAATGAAAAACTGTTTTTT

D: TRBD2
size: -
V: TRBV7-3
J: TRBJ2-1
CDR3: CASSLILAGVSSYNEQFF
DNA: TGTGCCAGCAGCTTAATCCTAGCGGGAGTGAGCTCCTACAATGAGCAGTTCTTC

D: -
size: -
V: TRBV9
J: TRBJ1-2
CDR3: CASSAPNGGLYGYTF
DNA: TGTGCCAGCAGCGCCCCAAATGGGGGGCTCTATGGCTACACCTTC

D: TRBD1
size: -
V: TRBV4-1
J: TRBJ2-7
CDR3: CASSQEGQGLREQYF
DNA: TGCGCCAGCAGCCAAGAAGGACAGGGGTTACGCGAGCAGTACTTC

D: TRBD2
size: -
V: TRBV11-3
J: TRBJ2-5
CDR3: CASSRGGTRETQYF
DNA: TGTGCCAGCAGCCGAGGGGGGACTAGAGAGACCCAGTACTTC

D: TRBD1
size: -
V: TRBV28
J: TRBJ2-3
CDR3: CASSSTFGTGTADTQYF
DNA: TGTGCCAGCAGTTCCACTTTTGGGACAGGGACCGCAGATACGCAGTATTTT

D: TRBD2
size: -
V: TRBV7-9
J: TRBJ2-1
CDR3: CASSQVTSGGEGKFF
DNA: TGTGCCAGCAGCCAGGTGACTAGCGGGGGGGAAGGCAAGTTCTTC

D: -
size: -
V: TRBV6-1
J: TRBJ2-7
CDR3: CASSEVGSFYEQYF
DNA: TGTGCCAGCAGTGAAGTTGGGAGTTTCTACGAGCAGTACTTC

D: -
size: once
V: TRBV27
J: TRBJ2-1
CDR3: CASSLSLGLRKNEQFF
DNA: TGTGCCAGCAGTTTATCGCTAGGACTCAGAAAGAATGAGCAGTTCTTC

D: -
size: -
V: TRBV11-3
J: TRBJ2-1
CDR3: CASSLGLKHSDEQFF
DNA: TGTGCCAGCAGCCTCGGACTCAAGCATTCCGATGAGCAGTTCTTC

D: -
size: -
V: TRBV11-2
J: TRBJ2-1
CDR3: CASRAGRILSYNEQFF
DNA: TGTGCCAGCAGGGCGGGAAGAATCCTTTCCTACAATGAGCAGTTCTTC

D: TRBD2
size: -
V: TRBV18
J: TRBJ2-1
CDR3: CASSRLAGDEQFF
DNA: TGTGCCAGCTCACGTCTAGCGGGAGATGAGCAGTTCTTC

D: -
size: -
V: TRBV18
J: TRBJ1-1
CDR3: CASSPQLAGGTEAFF
DNA: TGTGCCAGCTCACCGCAATTGGCCGGAGGCACTGAAGCTTTCTTT

D: TRBD1
size: -
V: TRBV5-1
J: TRBJ2-7
CDR3: CASSRGTEGSYEQYF
DNA: TGCGCCAGCAGCAGGGGGACAGAAGGATCCTACGAGCAGTACTTC